These T cell receptor beta chains were read from a single sample in a study of blood T cell repertoires in COVID-19. Profiling relied on immunoSEQ multiplex PCR, and the TCRdb table lists in-frame clones only, not all of them. The sample carries 65,000 to 90,000 clones, around 76% recorded once. Sequenced: peripheral blood. Receptors originate from a man aged 65 to 85 with active or convalescent COVID-19. CDR3s include the opening cysteine and the closing phenylalanine or tryptophan. A D gene is named only where the DNA matches it firmly. Rows may omit the clone size; those that give it use once, few, many or a size class.

cdr3_aa: CASSGGTGGMGQPNNEQFF
cdr3_nt: TGCGCCAGCTCTGGAGGGACAGGGGGCATGGGCCAGCCAAACAATGAGCAGTTCTTC
clone_size: .
d_call: TRBD1
j_call: TRBJ2-1
v_call: TRBV5-1

cdr3_aa: CASSVRSGGANEQFF
cdr3_nt: TGTGCCAGCAGCGTACGGAGCGGGGGGGCGAATGAGCAGTTCTTC
clone_size: .
d_call: TRBD2
j_call: TRBJ2-1
v_call: TRBV9

cdr3_aa: CASSYNRAPYGYTF
cdr3_nt: TGTGCCAGCAGTTACAACAGGGCCCCCTATGGCTACACCTTC
clone_size: .
d_call: .
j_call: TRBJ1-2
v_call: TRBV6-5

cdr3_aa: CASSHFRLAGGPVQETQYF
cdr3_nt: TGTGCCAGCAGCCACTTTAGACTAGCGGGGGGGCCAGTACAAGAGACCCAGTACTTC
clone_size: .
d_call: TRBD2
j_call: TRBJ2-5
v_call: TRBV7-9

cdr3_aa: CASSFSGTTDTQYF
cdr3_nt: TGTGCCAGCAGCTTTAGCGGCACAACAGATACGCAGTATTTT
clone_size: .
d_call: .
j_call: TRBJ2-3
v_call: TRBV5-6

cdr3_aa: CASSPLLAGGLRTQYF
cdr3_nt: TGTGCCAGCAGCCCCTTGCTAGCGGGGGGGCTTAGGACCCAGTACTTC
clone_size: .
d_call: TRBD2
j_call: TRBJ2-5
v_call: TRBV7-2

cdr3_aa: CASSLQGGPSYNEQFF
cdr3_nt: TGCGCCAGCAGCTTACAGGGGGGTCCTTCCTACAATGAGCAGTTCTTC
clone_size: .
d_call: TRBD1
j_call: TRBJ2-1
v_call: TRBV5-1

cdr3_aa: CASSSQGYEQYF
cdr3_nt: TGTGCCAGCAGCTCACAGGGCTACGAGCAGTACTTC
clone_size: once
d_call: .
j_call: TRBJ2-7
v_call: TRBV6-5

cdr3_aa: CASNLNPGQSTDTQYF
cdr3_nt: TGTGCCAGCAATCTAAATCCGGGACAGAGCACAGATACGCAGTATTTT
clone_size: .
d_call: TRBD1
j_call: TRBJ2-3
v_call: TRBV9

cdr3_aa: CASSLATGVTGELFF
cdr3_nt: TGTGCCAGCAGCTTAGCGACAGGAGTGACCGGGGAGCTGTTTTTT
clone_size: .
d_call: .
j_call: TRBJ2-2
v_call: TRBV7-9

cdr3_aa: CAGGDSGNTIYF
cdr3_nt: TGTGCCGGGGGGGACTCTGGAAACACCATATATTTT
clone_size: .
d_call: .
j_call: TRBJ1-3
v_call: TRBV6-6

cdr3_aa: CASRTDRGSGYTF
cdr3_nt: TGTGCCAGCAGAACCGACAGGGGGAGTGGCTACACCTTC
clone_size: .
d_call: TRBD1
j_call: TRBJ1-2
v_call: TRBV6-6

cdr3_aa: CASSLESSGYEQYF
cdr3_nt: TGTGCCAGCAGCCTCGAAAGCAGCGGCTACGAGCAGTACTTC
clone_size: once
d_call: .
j_call: TRBJ2-7
v_call: TRBV4-2

cdr3_aa: CSVVVGPNYGYTF
cdr3_nt: TGCAGCGTTGTTGTGGGCCCGAACTATGGCTACACCTTC
clone_size: .
d_call: .
j_call: TRBJ1-2
v_call: TRBV29-1

cdr3_aa: CASSAGQGTYNEQFF
cdr3_nt: TGTGCCAGCAGCGCCGGACAGGGGACCTACAATGAGCAGTTCTTC
clone_size: .
d_call: TRBD1
j_call: TRBJ2-1
v_call: TRBV9

cdr3_aa: CASSQTLTQGLEQYF
cdr3_nt: TGCGCCAGCAGCCAAACACTCACACAGGGCCTCGAGCAGTACTTC
clone_size: .
d_call: .
j_call: TRBJ2-7
v_call: TRBV4-1

cdr3_aa: CASSQRVGGYTF
cdr3_nt: TGTGCCAGCAGCCAGAGGGTCGGTGGCTACACCTTC
clone_size: .
d_call: .
j_call: TRBJ1-2
v_call: TRBV3-1/TRBV3-2

cdr3_aa: CASSGTGIRANEKLFF
cdr3_nt: TGTGCCAGCAGCGGTACAGGCATACGAGCTAATGAAAAACTGTTTTTT
clone_size: .
d_call: .
j_call: TRBJ1-4
v_call: TRBV14

cdr3_aa: CAWSALANDEQFF
cdr3_nt: TGTGCCTGGAGTGCACTCGCCAATGATGAGCAGTTCTTC
clone_size: few
d_call: .
j_call: TRBJ2-1
v_call: TRBV30

cdr3_aa: CASSGTYTETQYF
cdr3_nt: TGTGCCAGCAGTGGGACTTACACAGAGACCCAGTACTTC
clone_size: .
d_call: .
j_call: TRBJ2-5
v_call: TRBV2

cdr3_aa: CASSENGLNTEAFF
cdr3_nt: TGTGCCAGCAGTGAAAACGGTTTGAACACTGAAGCTTTCTTT
clone_size: .
d_call: .
j_call: TRBJ1-1
v_call: TRBV6-1

cdr3_aa: CASSGGRGGRTDTQYF
cdr3_nt: TGCGCCAGCAGCGGAGGGAGGGGTGGCAGGACAGATACGCAGTATTTT
clone_size: .
d_call: TRBD2
j_call: TRBJ2-3
v_call: TRBV5-1

cdr3_aa: CASSLGGLTGANVLTF
cdr3_nt: TGTGCCAGCAGTTTAGGGGGCTTGACTGGGGCCAACGTCCTGACTTTC
clone_size: .
d_call: .
j_call: TRBJ2-6
v_call: TRBV28

cdr3_aa: CASTGGQGGYTQYF
cdr3_nt: TGTGCCAGCACCGGAGGACAGGGCGGTTATACGCAGTATTTT
clone_size: once
d_call: TRBD1
j_call: TRBJ2-3
v_call: TRBV3-1/TRBV3-2

cdr3_aa: CASSPSDYNPTYEQFF
cdr3_nt: TGTGCCAGCAGTCCCTCGGACTATAACCCAACATATGAGCAGTTCTTC
clone_size: .
d_call: .
j_call: TRBJ2-1
v_call: TRBV28

cdr3_aa: CASSNSRSPLHF
cdr3_nt: TGCGCCAGCAGCAATTCGAGGTCACCCCTCCACTTT
clone_size: .
d_call: .
j_call: TRBJ1-6
v_call: TRBV5-1

cdr3_aa: CASSPRTGANSPLHF
cdr3_nt: TGTGCCAGCAGCCCAAGGACAGGCGCAAATTCACCCCTCCACTTT
clone_size: few
d_call: TRBD1
j_call: TRBJ1-6
v_call: TRBV7-9

cdr3_aa: CASSSHRDRGRDTQYF
cdr3_nt: TGTGCCAGCAGTTCGCATCGGGACAGGGGGCGAGATACGCAGTATTTT
clone_size: .
d_call: TRBD1
j_call: TRBJ2-3
v_call: TRBV28

cdr3_aa: CASSLDQGFGEQYF
cdr3_nt: TGTGCCAGCAGCTTAGATCAGGGTTTCGGGGAGCAGTACTTC
clone_size: .
d_call: .
j_call: TRBJ2-7
v_call: TRBV11-2

cdr3_aa: CASSTHRDGGYTF
cdr3_nt: TGTGCCAGCAGCACCCACAGGGACGGGGGCTACACCTTC
clone_size: .
d_call: .
j_call: TRBJ1-2
v_call: TRBV9

cdr3_aa: CASSLGYIVLAGEQYF
cdr3_nt: TGTGCCAGCAGCTTAGGGTATATCGTACTAGCAGGCGAGCAGTACTTC
clone_size: .
d_call: .
j_call: TRBJ2-7
v_call: TRBV7-7

cdr3_aa: CASGPLWGAGGANVLTF
cdr3_nt: TGTGCTAGTGGTCCCCTGTGGGGTGCGGGTGGGGCCAACGTCCTGACTTTC
clone_size: .
d_call: .
j_call: TRBJ2-6
v_call: TRBV12-5